A single sample gave rise to the 9 T cell receptor beta chains below, sequenced in a study of blood T cell repertoires in COVID-19. This table comes from immunoSEQ multiplex PCR, and its TCRdb copy is limited to in-frame clones, with some not included. Altogether about 430,000 clones are present, 70% to 90% being singletons, with the ten largest covering 1.4%. The sequenced material came from PBMCs or T cells enriched from blood (not recorded which). All receptors come from a woman aged 18 to 35 who had been exposed to COVID-19.

The chain joins TRBV6-5 to TRBJ1-6, with D perhaps matching TRBD1 (5 bases). Germline CDR1 and CDR2: MNHEY and SVGAGI. Deletions cut 7 bases from V and 13 bases from J, with 11 bases between. The CDR3 consists of 11 residues. The CDR3 here is CASTGNDPLHF. Written as DNA, the CDR3 is TGTGCCAGCACAGGGAACGATCCCCTCCACTTT.

This clone has more than one count but fewer than ten. The chain combines TRBV28 with TRBJ2-1, with TRBD1 matching over 8 bases. The germline V gene encodes CDR1 MDHEN and CDR2 SYDVKM. After removal of 6 bases from V and 3 bases from J, the junction contained 4 bases not matched to a gene. The CDR3 contains 14 residues. CDR3 DNA sequence: TGTGCCAGCAGACTACAGGGGGACTACAATGAGCAGTTCTTC. It is translated as CASRLQGDYNEQFF.

CDR3 sequence reads: CASSSGRAPTGELFF. In DNA form, the CDR3 reads TGTGCCAGCAGCAGCGGGAGGGCCCCCACCGGGGAGCTGTTTTTT. The chain employs TRBV14 and TRBJ2-2; 10 bases are a match to TRBD2. Germline V gene sequence: CDR1 SGHDN, CDR2 FVKESK. With V trimmed by 5 bases and J by 4 bases, 4 bases remained unmatched. This CDR3 comprises 15 residues.

This chain links TRBV10-2 with TRBJ2-1; 8 bases agree with TRBD2. The CDR3 has 13 amino acids. Germline-derived CDR1 and CDR2 are WSHSY and SAAADI. The J segment lost 0 bases and the V segment lost 8 bases, leaving 0 bases of the junction unmatched. CDR3 nucleotides: TGCGCCAGCGGGACTAGCTCCTACAATGAGCAGTTCTTC. It translates to CASGTSSYNEQFF.

The V call is TRBV7-2, the J call TRBJ1-1, with TRBD1 as a possible D gene (5 bases). Trimming shortened V by 1 base and J by 4 bases, and 10 bases separated the two germline ends. Per the germline V gene, CDR1 is SGHTA and CDR2 is FQGNSA. The CDR3 sequence is 14 residues long. CDR3 region: CASSLGGASTEAFF. As DNA, the CDR3 is TGTGCCAGCAGCTTAGGGGGCGCGAGCACTGAAGCTTTCTTT.

V gene TRBV10-1 combines with J gene TRBJ1-2, with TRBD1 matching over 7 bases. The J segment lost 4 bases and the V segment lost 2 bases, leaving 7 bases of the junction unmatched. Germline lookup yields CDR1 WNHNN and CDR2 SYGVQD (reference sequence). This CDR3 has 15 amino acids. The CDR3, as DNA: TGCGCCAGCAGTGAGGACAGGGAGGAGCTCTATGGCTACACCTTC. It yields the protein CASSEDREELYGYTF.

This chain joins TRBV11-2 and TRBJ1-3, with D perhaps matching TRBD1 (6 bases). There are 15 residues in the CDR3. Trimming pared 2 bases from V and 0 bases from J, leaving 8 bases between. The germline V gene encodes CDR1 SGHAT and CDR2 FQNNGV. CDR3 in amino acids: CASSLKTGSGNTIYF. DNA for the CDR3: TGTGCCAGCAGCTTAAAGACAGGCTCTGGAAACACCATATATTTT.

V gene TRBV11-2 combines with J gene TRBJ1-1, with D maybe TRBD1 (6 bases). Germline assignment: CDR1 SGHAT and CDR2 FQNNGV. Trimming cost V 5 bases and J 11 bases, with 12 bases left between them. The CDR3 has 11 amino acids. CDR3 DNA sequence: TGTGCCAGCAGCCTGGACAGCATGGCTTTCTTT. The encoded protein is CASSLDSMAFF.

This chain joins TRBV11-2 and TRBJ1-2, with a tentative D call TRBD1 (5 bases). Germline CDR1 and CDR2: SGHAT and FQNNGV. Trimming cost V 4 bases and J 4 bases, with 10 bases left between them. The CDR3 has 13 residues. Here the CDR3 DNA reads TGTGCCAGCAGCTCCACGGGGGGCTATGGCTACACCTTC. Translation: CASSSTGGYGYTF. Full variable domain (remainder filled in from reference TRBV11-2 and TRBJ1-2): EAGVAQSPRYKIIEKRQSVAFWCNPISGHATLYWYQQILGQGPKLLIQFQNNGVVDDSQLPKDRFSAERLKGVDSTLKIQPAKLEDSAVYLCASSSTGGYGYTFGSGTRLTVV.